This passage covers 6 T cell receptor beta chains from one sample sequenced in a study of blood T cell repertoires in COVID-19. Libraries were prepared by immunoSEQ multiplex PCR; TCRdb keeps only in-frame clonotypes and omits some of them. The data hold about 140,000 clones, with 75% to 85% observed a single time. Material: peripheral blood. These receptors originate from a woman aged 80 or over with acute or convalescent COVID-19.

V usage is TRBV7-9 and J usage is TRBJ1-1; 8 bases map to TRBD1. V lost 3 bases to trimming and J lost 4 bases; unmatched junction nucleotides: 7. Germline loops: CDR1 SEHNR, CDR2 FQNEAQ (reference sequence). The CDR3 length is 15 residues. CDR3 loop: CASSFPGQAATEAFF. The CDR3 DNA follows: TGTGCCAGCAGCTTCCCGGGACAGGCGGCCACTGAAGCTTTCTTT. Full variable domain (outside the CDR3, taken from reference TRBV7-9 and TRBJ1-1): DTGVSQNPRHKITKRGQNVTFRCDPISEHNRLYWYRQTLGQGPEFLTYFQNEAQLEKSRLLSDRFSAERPKGSFSTLEIQRTEQGDSAMYLCASSFPGQAATEAFFGQGTRLTVV.

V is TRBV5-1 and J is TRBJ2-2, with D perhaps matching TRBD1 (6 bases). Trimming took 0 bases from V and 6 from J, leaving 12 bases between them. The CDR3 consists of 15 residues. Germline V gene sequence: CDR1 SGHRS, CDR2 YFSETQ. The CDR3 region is CASSLATGRAGELFF. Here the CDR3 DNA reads TGCGCCAGCAGCTTGGCCACAGGGCGGGCCGGGGAGCTGTTTTTT.

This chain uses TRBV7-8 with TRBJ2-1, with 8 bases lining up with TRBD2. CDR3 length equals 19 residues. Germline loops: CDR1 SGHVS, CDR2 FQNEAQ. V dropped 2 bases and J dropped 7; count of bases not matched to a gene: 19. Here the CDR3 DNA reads TGTGCCAGCAGCTTAAGTCACGGCACTAGCGGAGATTTGGGGAATGAGCAGTTCTTC. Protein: CASSLSHGTSGDLGNEQFF.

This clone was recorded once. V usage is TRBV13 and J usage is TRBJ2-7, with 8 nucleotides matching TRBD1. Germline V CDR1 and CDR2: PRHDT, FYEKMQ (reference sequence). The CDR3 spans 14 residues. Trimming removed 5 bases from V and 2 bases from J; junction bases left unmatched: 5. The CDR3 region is CASSPWTGTYEQYF. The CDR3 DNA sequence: TGTGCCAGCAGCCCCTGGACAGGGACCTACGAGCAGTACTTC.

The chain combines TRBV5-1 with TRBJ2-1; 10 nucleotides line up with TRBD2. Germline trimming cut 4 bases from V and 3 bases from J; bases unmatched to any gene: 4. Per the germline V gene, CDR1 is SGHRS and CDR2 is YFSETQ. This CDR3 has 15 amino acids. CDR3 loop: CASSQREGDYNEQFF. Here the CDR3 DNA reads TGCGCCAGCAGCCAGCGGGAGGGTGACTACAATGAGCAGTTCTTC.

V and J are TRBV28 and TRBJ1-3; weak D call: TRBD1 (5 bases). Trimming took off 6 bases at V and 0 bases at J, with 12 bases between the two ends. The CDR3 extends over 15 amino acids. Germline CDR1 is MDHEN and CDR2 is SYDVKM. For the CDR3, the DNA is TGTGCCAGCAGACGACAGCCGTCCTCTGGAAACACCATATATTTT. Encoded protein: CASRRQPSSGNTIYF. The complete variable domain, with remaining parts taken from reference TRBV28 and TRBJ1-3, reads DVKVTQSSRYLVKRTGEKVFLECVQDMDHENMFWYRQDPGLGLRLIYFSYDVKMKEKGDIPEGYSVSREKKERFSLILESASTNQTSMYLCASRRQPSSGNTIYFGEGSWLTVV.